The next 21 T cell receptor beta chains were all read from a single sample in a study of siplizumab effects on memory and regulatory T cells. Here immunoSEQ multiplex PCR was the method, and the copy in TCRdb shows in-frame clones only, minus some. The sample gives 85,000 to 120,000 clones, roughly 90% of which show up once; roughly 1% is in the top ten. The specimen sequenced was CD4+ T cells sorted from blood. The receptors come from a human donor in good health.

This clone has a handful of counts. The rearrangement uses TRBV7-9 and TRBJ2-7; D is uncertain. The length of the CDR3 is 13 residues. The V end was cut by 7 bases, the J end by 3 bases, with 13 bases between. Germline-derived CDR1 and CDR2 are SEHNR and FQNEAQ (reference sequence). The CDR3 here is CASTGPEIYEQYF. Here the CDR3 DNA reads TGTGCCAGCACCGGGCCAGAGATCTACGAGCAGTACTTC.

V gene TRBV19 combines with J gene TRBJ2-3, with D uncertain. V was cut by 7 bases and J by 2 bases, with 13 bases left in between. Germline assignment: CDR1 LNHDA and CDR2 SQIVND (reference sequence). CDR3 length: 14 amino acids. The CDR3 region has the DNA TGTGCCAGTACACGGGTTGGTGACACAGATACGCAGTATTTT. Protein sequence: CASTRVGDTDTQYF.

The V and J genes are TRBV13 and TRBJ2-3, with D hard to call. Germline CDR1 PRHDT, CDR2 FYEKMQ (reference sequence). The CDR3 loop spans 15 amino acids. The V end was cut by 0 bases, the J end by 2 bases, with 9 bases between. CDR3 in amino acids: CASSLGLTTTDTQYF. CDR3 DNA sequence: TGTGCCAGCAGCTTAGGCCTTACCACCACAGATACGCAGTATTTT.

The chain uses TRBV7-8 and TRBJ2-7; D gene uncertain. Per the germline V gene, CDR1 is SGHVS and CDR2 is FQNEAQ. Trimming took off 0 bases at V and 2 bases at J, with 11 bases between the two ends. This CDR3 region has 15 residues. CDR3 sequence (DNA): TGTGCCAGCAGCTTAGCACGTGGAGACCCCTACGAGCAGTACTTC. Encoded protein: CASSLARGDPYEQYF.

V is TRBV7-2 and J is TRBJ1-2, with D unresolved. V lost 5 bases and J lost 2, with 18 bases in between. This CDR3 is 16 amino acids long. CDR1 is SGHTA and CDR2 is FQGNSA in the germline V gene. CDR3 amino acids: CASSHPVSSGNYGYTF. The CDR3 nucleotides read TGTGCCAGCAGCCATCCCGTCAGTTCAGGCAACTATGGCTACACCTTC.

The J gene is TRBJ2-3, the V gene TRBV27; possible D gene TRBD1, 6 bases. The CDR3 sequence is 16 residues long. The germline CDR1 and CDR2 sequences are MNHEY and SMNVEV (reference sequence). The V end was cut by 5 bases, the J end by 3 bases, with 18 bases between. CDR3: CASSPIPQGRTDTQYF. The CDR3 coding sequence is TGTGCCAGCAGTCCCATCCCCCAGGGGCGGACAGATACGCAGTATTTT.

The chain couples TRBV5-8 to TRBJ2-6, with 9 bases aligning to TRBD1. CDR1 and CDR2 (germline): SGHTS, YDEGEE. The CDR3 length is 18 residues. After removal of 4 bases from V and 0 bases from J, the junction contained 8 bases not matched to a gene. The CDR3 sequence is CASSARTGASSGANVLTF. CDR3 bases: TGTGCCAGCAGCGCACGGACAGGGGCCTCCTCTGGGGCCAACGTCCTGACTTTC.

V and J are TRBV19 and TRBJ2-7, with TRBD1 matching over 8 bases. V dropped 5 bases and J dropped 6; count of bases not matched to a gene: 9. The length of the CDR3 is 14 residues. Germline V gives CDR1 LNHDA, CDR2 SQIVND (reference sequence). The chain's CDR3 is CASSLDRDRGEQYF. The CDR3 DNA reads TGTGCCAGTAGTTTGGACAGGGATCGGGGCGAGCAGTACTTC.

The gene calls are TRBV7-9 and TRBJ1-4; possibly TRBD1 for D (6 bases). Germline assignment: CDR1 SEHNR and CDR2 FQNEAQ (reference sequence). The CDR3 spans 16 residues. With 1 base removed from V and 4 bases from J, the gap between germline ends came to 13 bases. Here the CDR3 DNA reads TGTGCCAGCAGCTTAGGATTAGGGGGGCTTAATGAAAAACTGTTTTTT. Translating gives CASSLGLGGLNEKLFF.

The gene calls are TRBV10-1 and TRBJ1-1, with a possible D match to TRBD1 (5 bases). The germline CDR1 and CDR2 sequences are WNHNN and SYGVQD (reference sequence). The CDR3 extends over 13 amino acids. Between the trimmed V and J ends, which lost 4 bases and 1 base, there was a span of 7 bases. The CDR3 region is CASSVGGNTEAFF. The CDR3 bases are TGCGCCAGCAGTGTGGGGGGGAACACTGAAGCTTTCTTT.

This chain uses TRBV13 with TRBJ2-7; 8 bases agree with TRBD1. The junction had 9 bases not matched to a gene; V was cut back by 4 bases and J by 4 bases. The germline V gene has CDR1 PRHDT and CDR2 FYEKMQ (reference sequence). The CDR3 is 15 residues long. CDR3 loop: CASSWGQVLRYEQYF. In nucleotides, the CDR3 is TGTGCCAGCAGCTGGGGACAGGTTTTACGGTACGAGCAGTACTTC.

V and J are TRBV30 and TRBJ2-2, with D possibly matching TRBD1 (5 bases). This CDR3 is 13 amino acids long. The V and J ends lost 4 bases and 8 bases respectively, with 14 bases between them. CDR1 and CDR2 (germline): GTSNPN, SVGIG (reference sequence). The CDR3 sequence is CAWTRLGLGELFF. CDR3 DNA: TGTGCCTGGACCAGACTGGGGCTTGGGGAGCTGTTTTTT.

The rearrangement uses TRBV7-9 and TRBJ1-1, with TRBD1 identical over 10 bases. The trim removed 6 bases at V and 3 bases at J, leaving 10 bases unmatched. This CDR3 comprises 16 residues. CDR1 and CDR2 from the germline V gene are SEHNR and FQNEAQ (reference sequence). The DNA for the CDR3 is TGTGCCAGCAGGCTTAGTTACGGGACAGGGGACACTGAAGCTTTCTTT. It yields the protein CASRLSYGTGDTEAFF.

J is TRBJ2-2 and V is TRBV5-1; D call uncertain. V gave up 4 bases and J gave up 0 bases, with 13 bases separating them. Germline loops: CDR1 SGHRS, CDR2 YFSETQ. There are 16 residues in the CDR3. This CDR3 reads CASSLVGRSNTGELFF. The CDR3 nucleotides are TGCGCCAGCAGCCTGGTGGGCAGATCGAACACCGGGGAGCTGTTTTTT.

V gene TRBV28 combines with J gene TRBJ2-5; 9 positions match TRBD1. The J call is uncertain, as TRBJ2-7 better fits the DNA end. The length of the CDR3 is 17 residues. Germline CDR1 is MDHEN and CDR2 is SYDVKM. The DNA of the CDR3 is TGTGCCAGCAGTTCTATTCAATTCGGGACAGGGTTTGACGAGCAGTACTTC. Residues: CASSSIQFGTGFDEQYF.

This clone was seen more than once but under ten times. At the DNA level, this CDR3 is encoded by other sequences in the same sample as well. The chain recombines TRBV30 with TRBJ1-1; D gene ambiguous. The V end lost 0 bases, the J end lost 6 bases, and 5 bases lay between the germline ends. CDR1 and CDR2 (germline): GTSNPN, SVGIG (reference sequence). The CDR3 runs 11 residues. DNA of the CDR3: TGTGCCTGGAGTGTACGCGCTGAAGCTTTCTTT. This sequence encodes CAWSVRAEAFF.

The V and J genes are TRBV10-3 and TRBJ1-1; D ambiguous. This CDR3 is 16 amino acids long. Germline CDR1 reads ENHRY; CDR2 reads SYGVKD. The germline V and J ends were trimmed by 3 bases and 0 bases, with 14 bases remaining between them. CDR3 sequence reads: CAISDGVGALNTEAFF. In DNA, the CDR3 is TGTGCCATCAGTGATGGGGTGGGCGCCCTGAACACTGAAGCTTTCTTT.

The rearrangement uses TRBV5-4 and TRBJ1-5; perhaps TRBD1 as D (5 bases). CDR1 and CDR2 (germline): SGHNT, YYREEE (reference sequence). The V end was cut by 0 bases, the J end by 7 bases, with 11 bases between. This CDR3 contains 14 residues. CDR3 sequence reads: CASSLAGPGQPQHF. Written as DNA, the CDR3 is TGTGCCAGCAGCTTGGCAGGGCCAGGACAGCCCCAGCATTTT.

The CDR3 spells CASSLMGTNTEAFF. Here the CDR3 DNA reads TGTGCCAGCAGCTTGATGGGGACGAACACTGAAGCTTTCTTT. The chain combines TRBV5-4 with TRBJ1-1; possibly TRBD1 for D (5 bases). Germline CDR1 reads SGHNT; CDR2 reads YYREEE (reference sequence). Trimming left V 1 base short and J 1 base short, with 8 bases between. CDR3 length equals 14 residues. The full variable domain, in which reference TRBV5-4 and TRBJ1-1 provide the parts outside the CDR3, is ETGVTQSPTHLIKTRGQQVTLRCSSQSGHNTVSWYQQALGQGPQFIFQYYREEENGRGNFPPRFSGLQFPNYSSELNVNALELDDSALYLCASSLMGTNTEAFFGQGTRLTVV.

The rearrangement uses TRBV5-1 and TRBJ2-2, with D uncertain. Deletions cut 0 bases from V and 4 bases from J, with 7 bases between. The CDR3 totals 14 residues. The germline V gene encodes CDR1 SGHRS and CDR2 YFSETQ. The CDR3: CASSLGSGTGELFF. The DNA for the CDR3 is TGCGCCAGCAGCTTGGGTTCTGGCACCGGGGAGCTGTTTTTT.

CDR3 sequence reads: CASSQKPGLTDTQYF. In DNA form, the CDR3 reads TGTGCCAGCAGCCAAAAACCGGGACTAACAGATACGCAGTATTTT. The chain recombines TRBV6-5 with TRBJ2-3, with TRBD2 matching 7 bases. Looked up from germline, CDR1 is MNHEY and CDR2 is SVGAGI. The CDR3 length is 15 residues. V was pared by 6 bases and J by 3 bases, with 9 bases of the junction left unmatched.